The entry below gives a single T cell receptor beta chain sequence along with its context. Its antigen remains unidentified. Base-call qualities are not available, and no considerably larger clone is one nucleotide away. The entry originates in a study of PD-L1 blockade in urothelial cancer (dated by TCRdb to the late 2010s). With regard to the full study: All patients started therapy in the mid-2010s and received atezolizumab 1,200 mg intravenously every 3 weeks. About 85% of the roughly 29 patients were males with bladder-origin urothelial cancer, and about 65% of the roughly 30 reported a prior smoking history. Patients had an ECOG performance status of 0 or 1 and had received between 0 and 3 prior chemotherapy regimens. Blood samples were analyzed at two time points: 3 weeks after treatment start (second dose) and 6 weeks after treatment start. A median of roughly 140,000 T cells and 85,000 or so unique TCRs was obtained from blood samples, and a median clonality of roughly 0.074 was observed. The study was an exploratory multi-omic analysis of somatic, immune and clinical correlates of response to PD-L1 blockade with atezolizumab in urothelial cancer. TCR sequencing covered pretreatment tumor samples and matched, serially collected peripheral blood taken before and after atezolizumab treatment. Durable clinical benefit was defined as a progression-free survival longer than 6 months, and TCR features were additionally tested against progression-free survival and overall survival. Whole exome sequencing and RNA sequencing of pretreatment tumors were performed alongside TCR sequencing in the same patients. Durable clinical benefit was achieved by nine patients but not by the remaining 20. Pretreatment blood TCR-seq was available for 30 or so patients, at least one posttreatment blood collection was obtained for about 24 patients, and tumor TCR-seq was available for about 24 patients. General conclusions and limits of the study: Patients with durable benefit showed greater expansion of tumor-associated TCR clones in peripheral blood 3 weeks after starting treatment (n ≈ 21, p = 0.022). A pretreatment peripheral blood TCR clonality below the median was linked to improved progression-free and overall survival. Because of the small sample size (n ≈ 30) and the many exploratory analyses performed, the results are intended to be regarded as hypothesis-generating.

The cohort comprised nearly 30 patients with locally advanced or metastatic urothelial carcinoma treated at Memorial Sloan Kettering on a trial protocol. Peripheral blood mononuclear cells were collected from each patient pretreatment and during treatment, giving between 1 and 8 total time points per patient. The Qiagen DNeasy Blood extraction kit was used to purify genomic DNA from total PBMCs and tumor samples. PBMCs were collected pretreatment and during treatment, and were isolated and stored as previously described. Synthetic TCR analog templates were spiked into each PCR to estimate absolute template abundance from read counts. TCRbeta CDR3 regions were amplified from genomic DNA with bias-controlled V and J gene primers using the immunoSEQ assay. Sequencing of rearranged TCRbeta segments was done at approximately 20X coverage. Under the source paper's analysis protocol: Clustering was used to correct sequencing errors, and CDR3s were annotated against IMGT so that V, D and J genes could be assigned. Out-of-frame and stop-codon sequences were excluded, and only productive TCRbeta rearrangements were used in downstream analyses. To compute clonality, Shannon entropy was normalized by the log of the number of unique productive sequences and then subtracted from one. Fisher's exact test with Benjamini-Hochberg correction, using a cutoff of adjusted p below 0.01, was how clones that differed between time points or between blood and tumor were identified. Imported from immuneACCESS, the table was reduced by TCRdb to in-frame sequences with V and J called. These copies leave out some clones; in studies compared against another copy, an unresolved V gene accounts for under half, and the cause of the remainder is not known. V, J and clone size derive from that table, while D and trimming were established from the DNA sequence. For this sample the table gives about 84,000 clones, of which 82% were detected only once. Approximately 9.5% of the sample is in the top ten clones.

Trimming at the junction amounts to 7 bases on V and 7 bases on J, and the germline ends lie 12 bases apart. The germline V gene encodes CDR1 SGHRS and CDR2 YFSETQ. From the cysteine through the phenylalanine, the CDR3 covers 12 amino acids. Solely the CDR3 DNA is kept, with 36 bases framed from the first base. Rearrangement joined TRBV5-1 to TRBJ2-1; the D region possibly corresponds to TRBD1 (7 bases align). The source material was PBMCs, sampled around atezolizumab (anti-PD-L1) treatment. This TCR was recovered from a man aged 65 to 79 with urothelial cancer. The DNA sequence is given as TGCGCCAGCTGGACAGGAGGGAATGAGCAGTTCTTC. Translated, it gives CASWTGGNEQFF.